A selection of T cell receptor beta chains follows, all from one sample in a study of cytomegalovirus exposure and HLA in healthy donors. Libraries were prepared by immunoSEQ multiplex PCR; TCRdb keeps only in-frame clonotypes and omits some of them. This table holds nearly 110,000 clones, 77% found once. Sequenced material: PBMCs. Receptor source: a male donor in good health and CMV-seronegative. CDR3s include the opening cysteine and the closing phenylalanine or tryptophan. D genes are given only for firm matches. Size is omitted from some rows. Given values are once, few, many or a class for expanded clones.

- TRBJ1-2 TRBV5-1 - TGCGCCAGCAGCTTGAAAAATCCCACTAACTATGGCTACACCTTC CASSLKNPTNYGYTF
TRBD1 TRBJ2-7 TRBV11-3 - TGTGCCAGCAGCTTAAGAACAGGGGACACCTACGAGCAGTACTTC CASSLRTGDTYEQYF
TRBD2 TRBJ2-7 TRBV9 few TGTGCCAGCAGCCCCCGACTAGCGGGAGAGGACGAGCAGTACTTC CASSPRLAGEDEQYF
TRBD1 TRBJ2-7 TRBV28 - TGTGCCAGCAGTCCCTACCTCGGACAGGGCTACGAGCAGTACTTC CASSPYLGQGYEQYF
- TRBJ2-2 TRBV27 - TGTGCCAGCAGTCCCAGGGGAACGAGCACCGGGGAGCTGTTTTTT CASSPRGTSTGELFF
TRBD1 TRBJ2-7 TRBV6-5 few TGTGCCAGCAGTAAAGAAACAGGGGCGGCATACGAGCAGTACTTC CASSKETGAAYEQYF
- TRBJ1-2 TRBV2 once TGTGCCAGCATTCTGGAACAGGGAACCTATGGCTACACCTTC CASILEQGTYGYTF
- TRBJ2-5 TRBV28 - TGTGCCAGCACTGTTGGGGGGGGCCAGGAGACCCAGTACTTC CASTVGGGQETQYF
- TRBJ1-5 TRBV28 - TGTGCCAGCAGCGTAGGAGGGGTCCGCAATCAGCCCCAGCATTTT CASSVGGVRNQPQHF
- TRBJ2-1 TRBV5-1 - TGCGCCAGCAGCCTAGTAGGGGATGAGCAGTTCTTC CASSLVGDEQFF
TRBD1 TRBJ2-7 TRBV7-2 - TGTGCCAGCAGCGCCAGGACAGGGGGCGCTTACGAGCAGTACTTC CASSARTGGAYEQYF
- TRBJ1-1 TRBV30 few TGTGCCTGGAGTGTAGGTTTGACTAGGGCTTTCTTT CAWSVGLTRAFF
- TRBJ2-7 TRBV5-1 - TGCGCCAGCAGCTTGCGGCCGGGAGTATACTTGGGCGAGCAGTACTTC CASSLRPGVYLGEQYF
TRBD2 TRBJ2-7 TRBV7-9 - TGTGCCAGCAGCTTAGAAACTAGCGAAACCTACGAGCAGTACTTC CASSLETSETYEQYF
- TRBJ1-2 TRBV9 - TGTGCCAGCAGCGTAGGGCGAGAGGCCGGTGGCTACACCTTC CASSVGREAGGYTF
- TRBJ1-2 TRBV7-3 - TGTGCCAGCAGCCCTGGCCCATCGGGTGGCTACACCTTC CASSPGPSGGYTF
- TRBJ1-2 TRBV30 - TGTGCCTGGAGTCCAGGGAACTATGGCTACACCTTC CAWSPGNYGYTF
- TRBJ2-2 TRBV27 - TGTGCCAGCAGTTTAGGGCCGAACACCGGGGAGCTGTTTTTT CASSLGPNTGELFF
TRBD1 TRBJ2-7 TRBV28 - TGTGCCAGCAGTAAAGGGACAGTAAAGGCCTACGAGCAGTACTTC CASSKGTVKAYEQYF
TRBD1 TRBJ1-4 TRBV5-1 - TGCGCCAGCAGCTGGACAGGGGCTGAAAAACTGTTTTTT CASSWTGAEKLFF
- TRBJ2-7 TRBV5-1 - TGCGCCAGCAGCTTGACCCTCCCAGGTTCCGCCTACGAGCAGTACTTC CASSLTLPGSAYEQYF
- TRBJ1-2 TRBV5-1 - TGCGCCAGCAGCTTAGGAGGGCAGCTTAACTATGGCTACACCTTC CASSLGGQLNYGYTF
- TRBJ2-1 TRBV7-2 few TGTGCCAGCACCCTAGTAAGCTCCTACAATGAGCAGTTCTTC CASTLVSSYNEQFF
TRBD2 TRBJ2-1 TRBV19 - TGTGCCAGTAGGGGGCGGGAGGCTTTTTACAATGAGCAGTTCTTC CASRGREAFYNEQFF
- TRBJ2-3 TRBV9 few TGTGCCAGCAGCATCCGGGACACCTACACAGATACGCAGTATTTT CASSIRDTYTDTQYF
TRBD1 TRBJ2-2 TRBV2 - TGTGCCACCAGGGGGGAGACAGGGGGTGGCGGGGAGCTGTTTTTT CATRGETGGGGELFF
- TRBJ2-7 TRBV27 - TGTGCCAGCAGTGGGCACTCCTACGAGCAGTACTTC CASSGHSYEQYF
- TRBJ1-1 TRBV6-5 - TGTGCCAGCAGTCTAACCGAGGGCACTGAAGCTTTCTTT CASSLTEGTEAFF
TRBD2 TRBJ2-7 TRBV4-2 - TGTGCCAGCAGCCAAGCCGAACCGGGACTAGCTTCCTACGAGCAGTACTTC CASSQAEPGLASYEQYF